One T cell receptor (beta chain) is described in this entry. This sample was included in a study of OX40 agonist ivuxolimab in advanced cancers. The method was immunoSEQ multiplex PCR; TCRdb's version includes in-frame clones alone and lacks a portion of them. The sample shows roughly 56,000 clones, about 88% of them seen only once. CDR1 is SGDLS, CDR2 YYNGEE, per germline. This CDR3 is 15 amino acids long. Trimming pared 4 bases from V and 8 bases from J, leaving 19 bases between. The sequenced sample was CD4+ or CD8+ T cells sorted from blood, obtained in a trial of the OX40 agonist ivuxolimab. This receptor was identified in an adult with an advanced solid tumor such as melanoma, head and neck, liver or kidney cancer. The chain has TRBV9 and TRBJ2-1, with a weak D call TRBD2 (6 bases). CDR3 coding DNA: TGTGCCAGCAGCCCCCGACTAGTCCTCAGGGATGAGCAGTTCTTC. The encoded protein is CASSPRLVLRDEQFF.